The rows below give T cell receptor beta chains drawn from one sample of a study of blood T cell repertoires in COVID-19. Here immunoSEQ multiplex PCR was the method, and the copy in TCRdb shows in-frame clones only, minus some. Of a few hundred thousand clones in the sample, over 85% are singletons; the top ten hold roughly 2.9%. The specimen sequenced was PBMCs or T cells enriched from blood (not recorded which). The receptors originated from a woman between 50 and 59 years old who had been exposed to COVID-19. CDR3s include the opening cysteine and the closing phenylalanine or tryptophan. A D gene is named only where the DNA matches it firmly. Where a row states a size, it is once, few, many or the class of an expanded clone; other rows omit it.

j_call clone_size d_call v_call cdr3_aa cdr3_nt
TRBJ2-1 NA NA TRBV9 CASSVDTKYGEQFF TGTGCCAGCAGCGTAGATACCAAGTACGGTGAGCAGTTCTTC
TRBJ1-4 NA NA TRBV28 CASRPRGRWGEKLFF TGTGCCAGCAGGCCCCGGGGGAGGTGGGGTGAAAAACTGTTTTTT
TRBJ1-1 once NA TRBV12-3/TRBV12-4 CASSLWQVTEAFF TGTGCCAGCAGTCTCTGGCAGGTCACTGAAGCTTTCTTT
TRBJ2-1 NA TRBD2 TRBV7-6 CASSLVRAGGPSYNEQFF TGTGCCAGCAGCTTAGTTCGTGCGGGGGGGCCGTCCTACAATGAGCAGTTCTTC
TRBJ1-6 NA NA TRBV27 CASSPIGRYNSPLHF TGTGCCAGCAGTCCTATTGGGAGATATAATTCACCCCTCCACTTT
TRBJ1-2 once TRBD1 TRBV7-9 CASSLAGQGRASVADTF TGTGCCAGCAGCTTAGCGGGACAGGGGCGCGCGTCCGTGGCGGACACCTTC
TRBJ2-7 NA NA TRBV5-4 CASSNLYISYEQYF TGTGCCAGCAGCAACCTCTATATAAGTTACGAGCAGTACTTC
TRBJ2-2 NA NA TRBV28 CASSLRRGQNTGELFF TGTGCCAGCAGTTTGAGAAGGGGACAGAACACCGGGGAGCTGTTTTTT
TRBJ1-2 NA NA TRBV7-9 CASSLDQAGFGYTF TGTGCCAGCAGCTTAGATCAAGCAGGGTTTGGCTACACCTTC
TRBJ2-5 NA TRBD1 TRBV27 CASRRNRGADEETQYF TGTGCCAGCAGACGCAACAGGGGGGCGGATGAAGAGACCCAGTACTTC
TRBJ1-1 few TRBD1 TRBV7-2 CASSRQGTTEAFF TGTGCCAGCAGCCGACAGGGTACCACTGAAGCTTTCTTT
TRBJ1-2 NA NA TRBV5-5 CASSLGQGRVDGYTF TGTGCCAGCAGCTTAGGTCAGGGAAGGGTTGATGGCTACACCTTC
TRBJ1-2 NA TRBD1 TRBV5-4 CASSLGTGEYGYTF TGTGCCAGCAGCTTGGGAACAGGGGAATATGGCTACACCTTC
TRBJ2-3 NA NA TRBV15 CATRHRASTDTQYF TGTGCCACCAGGCACAGGGCTAGCACAGATACGCAGTATTTT
TRBJ2-3 NA TRBD2 TRBV19 CASSIGLAGGTDTQYF TGTGCCAGTAGTATTGGACTAGCGGGGGGCACAGATACGCAGTATTTT
TRBJ1-4 NA NA TRBV7-2 CASSFQGGAEKLFF TGTGCCAGCAGCTTTCAGGGTGGGGCTGAAAAACTGTTTTTT
TRBJ1-1 NA NA TRBV27 CASSSSTELNTEAFF TGTGCCAGCAGTTCCTCGACAGAATTAAACACTGAAGCTTTCTTT
TRBJ1-5 NA NA TRBV30 CAWSALENQPQHF TGTGCCTGGAGTGCTCTGGAGAATCAGCCCCAGCATTTT
TRBJ2-7 NA NA TRBV30 CAWSKTSLGAYEQYF TGTGCCTGGAGTAAAACTAGTCTTGGGGCCTACGAGCAGTACTTC
TRBJ2-1 once TRBD1 TRBV25-1 CASSELGGAYNEQFF TGTGCCAGCAGTGAATTAGGGGGCGCCTACAATGAGCAGTTCTTC
TRBJ1-5 NA NA TRBV11-2 CASSTNRASQPQHF TGTGCCAGCAGCACCAACAGGGCCAGTCAGCCCCAGCATTTT
TRBJ1-5 NA TRBD1 TRBV19 CASSSTGGGQPQHF TGTGCCAGTAGTTCTACAGGGGGGGGTCAGCCCCAGCATTTT
TRBJ2-7 NA TRBD2 TRBV18 CASSPTTVAGSYEQYF TGTGCCAGCTCACCCACGACGGTAGCGGGGTCCTACGAGCAGTACTTC
TRBJ2-6 once TRBD1 TRBV7-9 CAIRGTGNSGANVLTF TGTGCCATCAGAGGGACAGGGAACTCTGGGGCCAACGTCCTGACTTTC
TRBJ2-1 few TRBD2 TRBV5-1 CASSFMGLAGVYNEQFF TGCGCCAGCAGCTTTATGGGACTAGCAGGCGTCTACAATGAGCAGTTCTTC
TRBJ2-5 NA TRBD2 TRBV5-4 CASSLELARDGTQYF TGTGCCAGCAGCTTGGAACTAGCGAGGGACGGGACCCAGTACTTC
TRBJ1-2 NA NA TRBV18 CASSQESYGYTF TGTGCCAGCTCCCAAGAGAGTTATGGCTACACCTTC
TRBJ2-7 NA NA TRBV7-9 CASLHEVSSYEQYF TGTGCCAGCCTGCATGAGGTTAGCTCCTACGAGCAGTACTTC
TRBJ2-1 NA NA TRBV7-9 CASSPPGSYNEQFF TGTGCCAGCAGCCCCCCGGGCTCCTACAATGAGCAGTTCTTC
TRBJ2-1 once NA TRBV7-2 CASSLASLASYNEQFF TGTGCCAGCAGCTTAGCGAGTCTAGCTTCCTACAATGAGCAGTTCTTC
TRBJ1-5 NA NA TRBV5-1 CASSVNTGIQPQHF TGCGCCAGCAGCGTCAACACAGGGATTCAGCCCCAGCATTTT
TRBJ2-7 NA NA TRBV18 CASSPPSLQGNEQYF TGTGCCAGCTCACCCCCAAGTCTTCAGGGCAACGAGCAGTACTTC
TRBJ1-1 NA TRBD1 TRBV19 CASGLDRGVTEAFF TGTGCCAGTGGCTTGGACAGGGGGGTCACTGAAGCTTTCTTT
TRBJ1-5 NA NA TRBV19 CASSIALGNGNQPQHF TGTGCCAGTAGTATAGCACTAGGGAATGGCAATCAGCCCCAGCATTTT
TRBJ1-4 NA NA TRBV19 CASSMFPTREKLFF TGTGCCAGTAGTATGTTCCCGACTAGGGAAAAACTGTTTTTT
TRBJ2-2 NA NA TRBV7-9 CASSYNAATGELFF TGTGCCAGCAGCTACAATGCGGCTACCGGGGAGCTGTTTTTT
TRBJ2-7 NA TRBD1 TRBV28 CASSLPKTGVGEQYF TGTGCCAGCAGTCTCCCGAAGACAGGGGTTGGGGAGCAGTACTTC
TRBJ1-2 NA NA TRBV28 CASSLRSREDGYTF TGTGCCAGCAGTCTACGATCCAGGGAAGATGGCTACACCTTC
TRBJ1-2 few TRBD1 TRBV5-1 CASSTRQGSEGGYTF TGCGCCAGCAGCACCAGACAGGGATCCGAGGGGGGCTACACCTTC
TRBJ2-7 NA NA TRBV28 CATETRSSYEQYF TGTGCCACCGAGACCCGGAGCTCCTACGAGCAGTACTTC
TRBJ2-3 NA TRBD1 TRBV5-1 CASSLGDRVEYF TGCGCCAGCAGCTTGGGGGACAGGGTGGAGTATTTT
TRBJ2-2 NA TRBD2 TRBV6-1 CASSDPFGRVTNTGELFF TGTGCCAGCAGTGACCCCTTCGGGAGGGTCACGAACACCGGGGAGCTGTTTTTT
TRBJ2-1 NA NA TRBV5-1 CASSFSLGGAGNEQFF TGCGCCAGCAGCTTCTCCTTGGGCGGGGCTGGGAATGAGCAGTTCTTC
TRBJ1-2 few TRBD1 TRBV10-2 CASSERGLGYGYTF TGCGCCAGCAGTGAAAGGGGGCTCGGCTATGGCTACACCTTC
TRBJ1-2 NA NA TRBV6-5 CASSRYGTLGYGYTF TGTGCCAGCAGTAGATACGGGACACTAGGATATGGCTACACCTTC
TRBJ2-6 NA NA TRBV18 CASSPRGAGANVLTF TGTGCCAGCTCACCAAGGGGCGCTGGGGCCAACGTCCTGACTTTC
TRBJ1-6 NA NA TRBV30 CAWNAGAPLHF TGTGCCTGGAACGCAGGGGCGCCCCTCCACTTT
TRBJ1-6 once TRBD1 TRBV9 CASSTHPQGVNSPLHF TGTGCCAGCAGCACACACCCACAGGGGGTAAATTCACCCCTCCACTTT
TRBJ2-7 NA TRBD2 TRBV18 CASSPRQTSGGREQYF TGTGCCAGCTCACCACGGCAGACTAGCGGGGGGCGGGAGCAGTACTTC
TRBJ1-2 NA TRBD1 TRBV28 CASSSDRGLSGYTF TGTGCCAGCAGTTCTGACAGGGGGCTCTCTGGCTACACCTTC
TRBJ1-3 NA TRBD1 TRBV18 CASSPEGAEGNTIYF TGTGCCAGCTCGCCAGAGGGGGCTGAAGGAAACACCATATATTTT
TRBJ2-1 NA TRBD1 TRBV7-2 CASSLSQGASYNEQFF TGTGCCAGCAGCCTTTCACAGGGGGCCTCCTACAATGAGCAGTTCTTC
TRBJ1-1 once NA TRBV28 CASAQQGYTEAFF TGTGCCAGCGCACAACAGGGATACACTGAAGCTTTCTTT
TRBJ1-5 NA NA TRBV27 CASSPQGANNQPQHF TGTGCCAGCAGTCCTCAGGGTGCTAACAATCAGCCCCAGCATTTT